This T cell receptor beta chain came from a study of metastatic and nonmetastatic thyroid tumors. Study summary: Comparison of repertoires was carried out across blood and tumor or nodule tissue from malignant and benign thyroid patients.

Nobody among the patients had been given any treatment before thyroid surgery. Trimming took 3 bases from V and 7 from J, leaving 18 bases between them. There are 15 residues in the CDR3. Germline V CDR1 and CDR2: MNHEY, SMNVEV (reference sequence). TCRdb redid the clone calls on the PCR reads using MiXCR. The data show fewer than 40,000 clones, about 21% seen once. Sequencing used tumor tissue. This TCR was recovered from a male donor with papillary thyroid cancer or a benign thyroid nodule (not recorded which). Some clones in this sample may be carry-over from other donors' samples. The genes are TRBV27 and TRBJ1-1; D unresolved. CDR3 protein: CASSFRGSAYGEAFF. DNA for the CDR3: TGTGCCAGCAGTTTTAGAGGTTCGGCGTATGGTGAAGCTTTCTTT.